This T cell receptor (beta chain) was recorded in a study of T cells in women clearing cervical HPV infection. Germline V gives CDR1 LNHDA, CDR2 SQIVND (reference sequence). With V trimmed by 6 bases and J by 5 bases, 10 bases remained unmatched. CDR3 size: 15 residues. This clone is medium-sized by frequency. From the germline J gene comes the end of the CDR3, since the read stops 3 residues before it. Repertoires were generated with immunoSEQ multiplex PCR, while TCRdb's copy carries only in-frame clones and drops some. This listing includes 15,000 or so clones. Material for sequencing was blood buffy coat. The genes are TRBV19 and TRBJ2-1, with 7 bases matching TRBD1. The TCR originated in a woman between 18 and 69 years old with a cervical HPV16 infection that either progressed to CIN3+ or cleared (not recorded which). Partial CDR3 DNA: TGTGCCAGTAGGACAGGGCCCCTTGAGCACAATGAG. Its translation is CASRTGPLEHNE. The CDR3, in full, reads CASRTGPLEHNEQFF.